These T cell receptor beta chains were read from a single sample in a study of T cells after yellow fever vaccination. TCRdb reprocessed the 5' RACE reads via MiXCR and lists one record per CDR3 protein. The table shows 350,000 or so distinct CDR3 sequences, with 7% to 10% occurring only once. Sample: PBMCs, taken more than 35 days after the first yellow fever vaccination. Receptor source: a man younger than 35 who received the YFV17D yellow fever vaccine. The CDR3 runs from the conserved cysteine through the conserved F or W. Size is stated for part of the rows, as once, few or many counts, or as a class when the clone is expanded.

TRBV5-1,.,CASSVPSETQYF
TRBV6-5,.,CASSYSITVNTEAFF
TRBV20-1,.,CCPRQRATGTDTQYF
TRBV20-1,few,CSAQRIQGNTEAFF
TRBV27,.,CASDEAGTMNTEAFF
TRBV30,few,CAGEWGSYNEQFF
TRBV6-1,many,CASSEARGWFEKLFF
TRBV2,few,CARGRGREGNSPLHF
TRBV4-1,few,CASSHPNTFFREAFF
TRBV7-6,many,CASRDTLRGGELFF
TRBV6-5,few,CASSYSGGADEQYF
TRBV7-9,.,CASSPIETQYF
TRBV4-1,few,CASSQDGFQEAFF
TRBV5-1,few,CASSPNGQGGEAFF
TRBV4-3,few,CASSQGGRDWDEQFF
TRBV20-1,many,CSVAGAADVMGYGYTF
TRBV12-3/TRBV12-4,few,CASSFRGLRGNTIYF